A single T cell receptor beta chain is shown here with its context. The target of this receptor is not known. Base qualities are not provided; no much larger clone lies one nucleotide away. The immunoSEQ Assay, a bias-controlled multiplex PCR, was used to amplify TCRbeta CDR3 regions from genomic DNA. The authors' pipeline ran thus. Within the assay, amplification of reference gene primers was used to estimate how many nucleated cells each sample contained. To quantify the absolute abundance of each unique TCRbeta CDR3 rearrangement, sequence reads were collapsed and filtered. For each sample, productive Simpson clonality was calculated as the square root of Simpson's diversity index over productive rearrangements. TCRdb stores this immuneACCESS table with in-frame sequences only. Part of the clones is absent; in the studies checked, under half of the shortfall reflects unresolved V genes, and no reason is known for the rest. V and J calls and clone size follow that table, whereas D and trimming were derived from the DNA. The sample includes 250,000 to 350,000 clones, with about 81% observed a single time. Of the sample, about 1.5% is held by the ten largest clones.

At one collaborating source in Seattle, patients were enrolled during active infection and were followed longitudinally through the course of disease. Whole blood was collected in K2EDTA tubes by collaborating institutions according to the institutions' own protocols. For TCRbeta analysis, collaborators shipped samples in one of three forms: frozen whole blood, isolated PBMCs, or DNA extracted from either of those sample types. This sample is drawn from a study of blood T cell repertoires in COVID-19 (dated by TCRdb to about 2020). Study-level background: Collaborator samples came from the United States, Italy and Spain and covered acute and convalescent phases of COVID-19. Where HLA class I and class II types were available, the types were taken from metadata supplied by the sample provider, not from assay-based typing. The samples were drawn from two sources: the first 160 participants of the ongoing ImmuneRACE study, and about 1,300 subjects contributed by 6 global collaborators. Subjects who had been exposed to COVID-19, were actively infected with it, or had recovered from it provided the deeply sampled blood TCRbeta repertoires that made up the dataset. The material from the prospective study consisted of cDNA or gDNA derived from T cells, B-cell-depleted T cells, or PBMCs. The repertoires were released in a freely available public database meant as a resource for research on the immune response to SARS-CoV-2. A de-identified subject ID, COVID-19 status, age in years and sex were almost always included in the sample metadata. Summary of the overall study and its limitations: The amount of clinical and demographic metadata varied by source and participant and was provided uncurated.

Inclusive of the bounding cysteine and phenylalanine, the CDR3 is 17 residues long. Here the CDR3 DNA is all that survives: 51 bases in frame from base 1. From the germline V gene (reference sequence), CDR1 is LNHDA and CDR2 is SQIVND. Ends trimmed: V by 3 bases, J by 3 bases; bases unmatched to a gene: 7. The V and J segments used are TRBV19 and TRBJ2-3, and 12 junction bases match TRBD2. The receptor was isolated from a human donor with COVID-19, enrolled during active disease. The donor label of this sample is uncertain. The sequenced material came from peripheral blood. The DNA sequence is TGTGCCAGTAGTATCCCCCGGGGGACTAGCGGGACAGATACGCAGTATTTT. Its protein product is CASSIPRGTSGTDTQYF.